A single sample gave rise to the 27 T cell receptor beta chains below, sequenced in a study of blood T cell repertoires in COVID-19. Data came from immunoSEQ multiplex PCR; TCRdb stores just in-frame clones and leaves some out. The sample has around 380,000 clones, about 90% seen once. The sequenced sample consisted of PBMCs or T cells enriched from blood (not recorded which). Receptors were obtained from a man aged 25-40 years who had recovered from COVID-19.

The table lists this clone with a count of one. The chain couples TRBV30 to TRBJ1-2; D is possibly TRBD1 (6 bases). Germline CDR1 reads GTSNPN; CDR2 reads SVGIG (reference sequence). The CDR3 extends over 16 amino acids. The V end lost 0 bases, the J end lost 8 bases, and 22 bases lay between the germline ends. CDR3 sequence: CAWSVGLRGNSRGYTF. In nucleotides, the CDR3 is TGTGCCTGGAGTGTCGGCTTGAGGGGGAATAGTCGGGGCTACACCTTC.

V gene TRBV6-2 or TRBV6-3 combines with J gene TRBJ2-2; D is unclear. The CDR3 extends over 12 amino acids. Trimming removed 3 bases from V and 6 bases from J, with 5 bases in between. Per the germline V gene, CDR1 is MNHEY and CDR2 is SVGEGT. This CDR3 reads CASSYTAGELFF. The CDR3 DNA follows: TGTGCCAGCAGTTATACAGCCGGGGAGCTGTTTTTT.

This clone was seen just once. The chain has TRBV11-2 and TRBJ2-3, with a possible D match to TRBD2 (5 bases). Trimming removed 1 base from V and 2 bases from J, with 10 bases in between. The CDR3 totals 15 residues. In germline, CDR1 is SGHAT, CDR2 FQNNGV. In DNA, the CDR3 is TGTGCCAGCAGCTTAGCCCAGCGGTACACAGATACGCAGTATTTT. This codes for CASSLAQRYTDTQYF.

V usage is TRBV5-5 and J usage is TRBJ2-7; 9 bases agree with TRBD1. The CDR3 length is 13 residues. The germline V gene encodes CDR1 SGHKS and CDR2 YYEKEE (reference sequence). Trimming removed 5 bases from V and 5 bases from J; junction bases left unmatched: 5. CDR3 sequence: CASSRDRADEQYF. The CDR3 nucleotides read TGTGCCAGCAGTAGGGACAGGGCTGACGAGCAGTACTTC.

This chain links TRBV5-1 with TRBJ2-7; no definite D call. This CDR3 comprises 15 residues. In germline, CDR1 is SGHRS, CDR2 YFSETQ. V lost 3 bases and J 0 bases, leaving 13 bases between the germline ends. CDR3 sequence: CASSSDSLSSYEQYF. DNA of the CDR3: TGCGCCAGCAGCTCCGATTCTTTGAGCTCCTACGAGCAGTACTTC.

This chain uses TRBV11-2 with TRBJ2-7, with TRBD1 matching 8 bases. There are 15 residues in the CDR3. The junction had 5 bases not matched to a gene; V was cut back by 1 base and J by 3 bases. Germline assignment: CDR1 SGHAT and CDR2 FQNNGV. Here the CDR3 reads CASSLVAGGHYEQYF. The CDR3 coding sequence is TGTGCCAGCAGCTTAGTTGCAGGGGGCCACTACGAGCAGTACTTC.

This rearrangement joins TRBV6-2 or TRBV6-3 to TRBJ1-1; D remains ambiguous. Germline V gene data show CDR1 as MNHEY and CDR2 as SVGEGT. The CDR3 is made up of 14 amino acids. The germline V and J ends were trimmed by 0 bases and 1 base, with 6 bases remaining between them. CDR3 bases: TGTGCCAGCAGTTACTCGTTCGGGAACACTGAAGCTTTCTTT. It encodes CASSYSFGNTEAFF.

For the CDR3, the DNA is TGCGCCAGCAGCCAGAAGACAGGGAGTGCTTTCTTT. Its protein is CASSQKTGSAFF. This chain joins TRBV4-1 and TRBJ1-1; 7 positions match TRBD1. With 3 bases clipped from V and 11 bases from J, the junction kept 6 bases outside the gene matches. Germline V gene data show CDR1 as MGHRA and CDR2 as YSYEKL. CDR3 length: 12 residues.

The chain combines TRBV5-4 with TRBJ1-4, with 8 bases fitting TRBD1. V was pared by 5 bases and J by 10 bases, with 10 bases of the junction left unmatched. This CDR3 is 14 amino acids long. Per the germline V gene, CDR1 is SGHNT and CDR2 is YYREEE (reference sequence). This CDR3 is CASSSDRGIGKLFF. The CDR3 region has the DNA TGTGCCAGCAGTTCTGACAGGGGAATAGGAAAACTGTTTTTT. Variable domain in full (rest from reference TRBV5-4 and TRBJ1-4): ETGVTQSPTHLIKTRGQQVTLRCSSQSGHNTVSWYQQALGQGPQFIFQYYREEENGRGNFPPRFSGLQFPNYSSELNVNALELDDSALYLCASSSDRGIGKLFFGSGTQLSVL.

This clone has only one observation. The chain is built from TRBV5-5 and TRBJ2-7; perhaps TRBD1 as D (6 bases). The CDR3 totals 18 residues. Trimming stripped 3 bases from V and 1 base from J, with 23 bases between. Germline CDR1 and CDR2: SGHKS and YYEKEE (reference sequence). The CDR3 is CASSYYRQDRSASYEQYF. CDR3 nucleotides: TGTGCCAGCAGCTATTACCGACAGGACCGATCAGCATCCTACGAGCAGTACTTC.

The V and J genes are TRBV7-2 and TRBJ2-1, with TRBD2 identical over 12 bases. Unmatched junction bases numbered 8, after V lost 4 bases and J lost 7 bases. Germline CDR1 is SGHTA and CDR2 is FQGNSA. This CDR3 spans 16 amino acids. Here the CDR3 DNA reads TGTGCCAGCAGCTCCGGCCTAGCGGGGGGGGAAAATGAGCAGTTCTTC. It translates to CASSSGLAGGENEQFF.

The rearrangement joins TRBV3-1 (or the pseudogene TRBV3-2) to TRBJ2-5; D remains unclear. Germline CDR1 LGHDT, CDR2 YNNKEL (reference sequence). Trimming left V 7 bases short and J 5 bases short, with 26 bases between. The CDR3 runs to 17 residues. The CDR3 sequence: CASKATLRSGPIETQYF. CDR3 nucleotide sequence: TGTGCCAGCAAAGCGACCCTCCGTTCTGGTCCCATCGAGACCCAGTACTTC.

This chain uses TRBV19 with TRBJ1-2, with TRBD1 matching 8 bases. With V trimmed by 4 bases and J by 7 bases, 11 bases remained unmatched. CDR1 and CDR2 (germline): LNHDA, SQIVND (reference sequence). CDR3 length equals 15 residues. CDR3 bases: TGTGCCAGTAGTACCGTCTCAGGGGGCTCGCGTGGCTACACCTTC. Translated, it gives CASSTVSGGSRGYTF.

CDR3 DNA: TGTGCCAGCAGCTTCTCCTACACTGAAGCTTTCTTT. Translation gives CASSFSYTEAFF. This chain joins TRBV7-9 and TRBJ1-1; no clear D. Germline-derived CDR1 and CDR2 are SEHNR and FQNEAQ (reference sequence). V was cut by 3 bases and J by 3 bases, with 5 bases left in between. CDR3 size: 12 residues. Looking up the rest from reference TRBV7-9 and TRBJ1-1 gives the full variable domain: DTGVSQNPRHKITKRGQNVTFRCDPISEHNRLYWYRQTLGQGPEFLTYFQNEAQLEKSRLLSDRFSAERPKGSFSTLEIQRTEQGDSAMYLCASSFSYTEAFFGQGTRLTVV.

V usage is TRBV4-1 and J usage is TRBJ1-6; D may be TRBD1 (5 bases). Trimming stripped 2 bases from V and 6 bases from J, with 8 bases between. CDR3 length: 14 residues. In germline, CDR1 is MGHRA, CDR2 YSYEKL. The CDR3 sequence is CASSQRQFNSPLHF. The CDR3 coding sequence is TGCGCCAGCAGCCAAAGACAGTTTAATTCACCCCTCCACTTT.

V and J are TRBV11-3 and TRBJ2-2; TRBD2 might be the D (5 bases). The CDR3 is 15 residues long. Trimming cost V 0 bases and J 4 bases, with 9 bases left between them. Germline CDR1 is SGHNT and CDR2 is YENEEA. The CDR3 loop is CASSLDRGSTGELFF. Here the CDR3 DNA reads TGTGCCAGCAGCTTAGATCGGGGTAGCACCGGGGAGCTGTTTTTT.

The chain joins TRBV19 to TRBJ1-2, with 9 bases fitting TRBD1. CDR1 is LNHDA and CDR2 is SQIVND in the germline V gene (reference sequence). This CDR3 region has 14 residues. Germline trimming cut 3 bases from V and 4 bases from J; bases unmatched to any gene: 3. The CDR3: CASSIPTGGYGYTF. The CDR3 DNA sequence: TGTGCCAGTAGTATCCCGACAGGGGGCTATGGCTACACCTTC.

V gene TRBV11-3 combines with J gene TRBJ1-6; a possible D gene is TRBD1 (6 bases). This CDR3 comprises 14 residues. V dropped 5 bases and J dropped 15 bases, with 20 bases sitting between them. Germline V gene sequence: CDR1 SGHNT, CDR2 YENEEA. The CDR3 bases are TGTGCCAGCAGCCCGCGCCCGGACAGTCGACACCTCCACTTT. Its protein is CASSPRPDSRHLHF.

J is TRBJ1-2 and V is TRBV7-3, with D maybe TRBD1 (5 bases). CDR1 is SGHTA and CDR2 is FQGTGA in the germline V gene. Trimming took 5 bases from V and 8 from J, leaving 15 bases between them. CDR3 size: 13 residues. The CDR3 nucleotides are TGTGCCAGCAGCGCAACAGACAGAGACGGCTACACCTTC. Protein sequence: CASSATDRDGYTF.

The chain carries TRBV12-3 or TRBV12-4 and TRBJ1-2; D unclear. This CDR3 contains 12 residues. V lost 7 bases and J 6 bases, leaving 12 bases between the germline ends. CDR3 DNA sequence: TGTGCCAGCACCGACCCTCTAGATGGCTACACCTTC. Encoded protein: CASTDPLDGYTF.

This chain connects TRBV5-4 to TRBJ2-1; D gene unclear. V was trimmed by 2 bases and J by 3 bases, leaving 6 bases between them. The germline V gene encodes CDR1 SGHNT and CDR2 YYREEE (reference sequence). CDR3 size: 13 residues. This CDR3 reads CASSFTDYNEQFF. In nucleotides, the CDR3 is TGTGCCAGCAGCTTCACAGACTACAATGAGCAGTTCTTC. The full variable domain, completed using reference TRBV5-4 and TRBJ2-1, is ETGVTQSPTHLIKTRGQQVTLRCSSQSGHNTVSWYQQALGQGPQFIFQYYREEENGRGNFPPRFSGLQFPNYSSELNVNALELDDSALYLCASSFTDYNEQFFGPGTRLTVL.

Here the CDR3 reads CASSRLGQLNQPQHF. The CDR3 nucleotides are TGCGCCAGCAGCCGTTTGGGACAGCTCAATCAGCCCCAGCATTTT. This chain connects TRBV4-1 to TRBJ1-5; 7 positions match TRBD1. The germline V gene encodes CDR1 MGHRA and CDR2 YSYEKL. This CDR3 has 15 residues. With V trimmed by 4 bases and J by 3 bases, 6 bases remained unmatched.

J is TRBJ2-7 and V is TRBV5-6; tentative D call: TRBD2 (6 bases). Looked up from germline, CDR1 is SGHDT and CDR2 is YYEEEE. Trimming removed 5 bases from V and 3 bases from J, with 21 bases in between. The CDR3 has 16 amino acids. The CDR3 coding sequence is TGTGCCAGCAGTGTCTCATACCGGGACTTTGTCTACGAGCAGTACTTC. This sequence encodes CASSVSYRDFVYEQYF.

The rearrangement uses TRBV7-9 and TRBJ1-6; possibly TRBD1 for D (6 bases). Trimming removed 1 base from V and 7 bases from J, with 8 bases in between. Germline V gene sequence: CDR1 SEHNR, CDR2 FQNEAQ (reference sequence). The length of the CDR3 is 14 residues. The CDR3 DNA sequence: TGTGCCAGCAGCTTAGATCAGGGGAATTCACCCCTCCACTTT. Residues: CASSLDQGNSPLHF.

The chain uses TRBV27 and TRBJ2-7; the match to TRBD2 covers 8 bases. This CDR3 region has 16 residues. V lost 2 bases to trimming and J lost 2 bases; unmatched junction nucleotides: 8. The germline V gene encodes CDR1 MNHEY and CDR2 SMNVEV (reference sequence). The CDR3 DNA reads TGTGCCAGCAGTTTAGGCCCCCCAGCGGGGGCCTACGAGCAGTACTTC. Protein: CASSLGPPAGAYEQYF.

This chain links TRBV12-3 or TRBV12-4 with TRBJ2-1; tentative D call: TRBD1 (7 bases). V shed 11 bases and J shed 7 bases, with 18 bases lying between them. This CDR3 has 13 residues. The CDR3 DNA follows: TGTGCCGTCAGGGGGGCTGGCGGTAATGAGCAGTTCTTC. Encoded protein: CAVRGAGGNEQFF.

The rearrangement joins TRBV15 to TRBJ1-5, with 10 bases that match TRBD1. CDR1 and CDR2 from the germline V gene are LNHNV and YYDKDF (reference sequence). Germline trimming cut 4 bases from V and 2 bases from J; bases unmatched to any gene: 5. The CDR3 sequence is 16 residues long. The CDR3 sequence is CATSISGTGGNQPQHF. CDR3 DNA sequence: TGTGCCACCAGCATCTCCGGGACAGGGGGCAATCAGCCCCAGCATTTT.